One and the same sample provided the 4 T cell receptor beta chains below, sequenced in a study of blood T cell repertoires in COVID-19. Data came from immunoSEQ multiplex PCR; TCRdb stores just in-frame clones and leaves some out. The data show under 150,000 clones, about 84% seen once. The sample was peripheral blood. These receptor sequences come from a man in his fifties with acute or convalescent COVID-19.

This chain's CDR3 is CASSGQGAVEQFF. The CDR3 DNA follows: TGTGCCAGCAGCGGACAGGGGGCGGTTGAGCAGTTCTTC. This sequence joins TRBV2 and TRBJ2-1; TRBD1 aligns across 11 bases. With V trimmed by 6 bases and J by 9 bases, 4 bases remained unmatched. Germline CDR1 is SNHLY and CDR2 is FYNNEI. The CDR3 sequence is 13 residues long.

The chain employs TRBV19 and TRBJ2-2; weak D call: TRBD1 (6 bases). Germline assignment: CDR1 LNHDA and CDR2 SQIVND (reference sequence). V lost 5 bases to trimming and J lost 3 bases, with 10 bases between them. This CDR3 is 14 amino acids long. The CDR3 DNA reads TGTGCCAGTAGTTTACAGGGTTACACCGGGGAGCTGTTTTTT. Amino acid sequence: CASSLQGYTGELFF.

This clone has a handful of counts. The chain carries TRBV10-3 and TRBJ1-1; 8 bases match TRBD1. CDR1 is ENHRY, CDR2 SYGVKD, per germline. The CDR3 sequence is 14 residues long. Losses at the gene ends were 6 bases for V and 4 bases for J; bases not matched to a gene: 7. The CDR3, as DNA: TGTGCCATCAGCAAAATGACAGGGGCCACTGAAGCTTTCTTT. It codes for CAISKMTGATEAFF.

The genes are TRBV5-6 and TRBJ1-6, with D maybe TRBD1 (5 bases). Germline lookup yields CDR1 SGHDT and CDR2 YYEEEE. V shed 3 bases and J shed 6 bases, with 7 bases lying between them. CDR3 length: 13 amino acids. CDR3 residues: CASSWRGNSPLHF. The CDR3 DNA reads TGTGCCAGCAGCTGGAGGGGTAATTCACCCCTCCACTTT.